These T cell receptor beta chains were read from a single sample in a study of blood T cells in healthy people across ages. TCRdb called the 5' RACE reads again in MiXCR, with one record for every CDR3 protein. The sample holds more than 900,000 distinct CDR3 sequences, roughly a quarter seen once. The same data also contributed to another study, on T cells of mothers and their children.

What was sequenced was blood. Receptors were obtained from a girl aged 2-15 years in good health. Both conserved end residues are part of each CDR3. Fields, in order: CDR3 length, J gene, V gene, clone size, CDR3 protein. Part of the rows lack a size; the others show once, few, many or a class for expanded clones.

15 TRBJ1-2 TRBV4-3 few CASSQEDRAVYGYTF
15 TRBJ2-1 TRBV28 NA CASSPRGSMANEQFF
14 TRBJ1-2 TRBV20-1 NA CSARSDLETHGYTF
15 TRBJ2-7 TRBV12-3/TRBV12-4 NA CASSNIREATYEQYF
15 TRBJ1-3 TRBV11-2 few CASSQNGRSGNTIYF
12 TRBJ1-1 TRBV27 once CASRREGAEAFF
17 TRBJ2-1 TRBV20-1 NA CSARSWLGTGAYNEQFF
15 NA TRBV4-1 NA CASSHQGTGVYEQYF
12 TRBJ1-2 TRBV29-1 NA CSAPNGGGGYTF
15 TRBJ2-1 TRBV3-1 few CASSQVFGGDNEQFF
17 TRBJ1-6 TRBV4-3 NA CASSQRITGTGGSPLHF
15 TRBJ1-6 TRBV9 few CASRPGNSYNSPLHF
16 TRBJ2-6 TRBV7-2 NA CASSLVPGVGANVLTF
17 TRBJ2-5 TRBV7-7 few CASSLGLAGEGGETQYF